The sequence of this T cell receptor beta chain was determined in a study of blood T cell repertoires in COVID-19. Overall study context: From the United States, Italy and Spain came samples of acute and convalescent COVID-19.

Libraries were prepared by immunoSEQ multiplex PCR; TCRdb keeps only in-frame clonotypes and omits some of them. This table holds over 200,000 clones, approximately 89% found once. Enrolled through a virtual design, the participants were between about 18 and 100 years of age and came from some 25 US areas. The CDR3 is 14 amino acids. The V and J ends lost 8 bases and 4 bases, in that order; junction bases with no gene match: 6. Germline V gene data show CDR1 as MNHEY and CDR2 as SVGAGI. What was sequenced was PBMCs or T cells enriched from blood (not recorded which). The rearrangement uses TRBV6-5 and TRBJ1-2; 11 bases are a match to TRBD1. The sequence was collected from a woman between 35 and 50 years old with acute COVID-19. The CDR3 DNA reads as TGTGCCAGCGACCGGGACAGGGGGGCCTATGGCTACACCTTC. This codes for CASDRDRGAYGYTF.